The TCR beta chain described here comes from a study of T-cell memory formation after mild COVID-19. TCRdb reprocessed the 5' RACE reads via MiXCR and lists one record per CDR3 protein. The data show roughly 110,000 distinct CDR3 sequences, 9.5% to 15% seen once. Trimming took off 7 bases at V and 4 bases at J, with 17 bases between the two ends. CDR3 size: 14 residues. CDR1 and CDR2 from the germline V gene are SGHRS and YFSETQ. This clonotype originated in an adult woman who had mild COVID-19 (a few samples of this study predate the infection). Cell type and time point are not known. The sequencing sample was made of PBMCs or a T cell subset sorted from them (not recorded which). The chain recombines TRBV5-1 with TRBJ1-1, with D uncertain. The CDR3 nucleotides are TGCGCCAGCGGGGTCGAACTTCGGGGCACTGAAGCTTTCTTT. It codes for CASGVELRGTEAFF.